This passage covers 20 T cell receptor beta chains from one sample sequenced in a study of shared clonotypes between healthy human individuals. Libraries were prepared by immunoSEQ multiplex PCR; TCRdb keeps only in-frame clonotypes and omits some of them. Of nearly 1,000,000 clones in the sample, around 80% were seen once. Specimen: memory CD4+ T cells sorted from blood. Subset reported: CD45RA-negative fraction. The receptor set was obtained from a young man in good health.

CDR3: CASSLQGHGGEKLFF. The CDR3 nucleotides are TGTGCCAGCAGCTTACAGGGTCATGGAGGTGAAAAACTGTTTTTT. The rearrangement uses TRBV7-6 and TRBJ1-4, with a possible D match to TRBD1 (5 bases). The CDR3 loop spans 15 amino acids. The V end lost 2 bases, the J end lost 7 bases, and 14 bases lay between the germline ends. CDR1 and CDR2 (germline): SGHVS, FNYEAQ.

V and J are TRBV6-1 and TRBJ2-7; 14 bases are a match to TRBD2. This CDR3 has 15 residues. The V gene end was trimmed by 4 bases and the J gene end by 7 bases; junction bases not matched to a gene: 6. Germline values: CDR1 MNHNS, CDR2 SASEGT. CDR3 nucleotide sequence: TGTGCCAGCAGTGGACTAGCGGGGGGGCATAGGGAGCAGTACTTC. It translates to CASSGLAGGHREQYF.

Comments on this clone: The same CDR3 is also encoded by other DNA sequences in this sample. V gene TRBV5-1 combines with J gene TRBJ2-5; D might be TRBD2 (6 bases). V lost 1 base and J lost 2, with 12 bases in between. The CDR3 runs to 15 residues. The germline gives CDR1 SGHRS, CDR2 YFSETQ. CDR3 loop: CASSLTAGPQETQYF. CDR3 sequence (DNA): TGCGCCAGCAGCTTGACGGCGGGGCCACAAGAGACCCAGTACTTC.

With regard to this clone: The sample has other DNA sequences that encode this CDR3 too. The chain recombines TRBV28 with TRBJ1-5; no clear D gene. V lost 3 bases to trimming and J lost 0 bases, with 9 bases between them. CDR1 and CDR2 (germline): MDHEN, SYDVKM. This CDR3 has 15 amino acids. CDR3 amino acids: CASSLLGYSNQPQHF. The CDR3 DNA follows: TGTGCCAGCAGTTTGTTAGGGTATAGCAATCAGCCCCAGCATTTT.

The V gene is TRBV10-3, the J gene TRBJ2-3; TRBD1 agrees at 9 bases. V was pared by 0 bases and J by 7 bases, with 11 bases of the junction left unmatched. The CDR3 loop spans 17 amino acids. Germline CDR1 is ENHRY and CDR2 is SYGVKD. The CDR3 region is CAISESISVGQGYTQYF. DNA of the CDR3: TGTGCCATCAGTGAGTCTATTTCCGTGGGACAGGGCTATACGCAGTATTTT.

The chain combines TRBV27 with TRBJ2-2, with D uncertain. This CDR3 spans 13 amino acids. The V and J ends lost 3 bases and 9 bases respectively, with 11 bases between them. Germline CDR1 and CDR2: MNHEY and SMNVEV (reference sequence). CDR3 nucleotide sequence: TGTGCCAGCAGTTTCGGCGATTCCCGGGAGCTGTTTTTT. It yields the protein CASSFGDSRELFF.

The V call is TRBV21-1, the J call TRBJ2-7; the table's D call TRBD1 went unverified against the DNA. TRBV21-1 is a pseudogene. This CDR3 is 17 amino acids long. The CDR3 loop reads CASSRAFTGTEAYEQYF. In DNA form, the CDR3 reads TGTGCCAGCAGCAGAGCTTTCACCGGGACAGAGGCCTACGAGCAGTACTTC.

This clone was seen ten or more times. This chain connects TRBV18 to TRBJ2-6; the match to TRBD1 covers 10 bases. CDR1 and CDR2 (germline): KGHSH, LQKENI. Trimming cost V 6 bases and J 4 bases; bases outside gene matches: 9. CDR3 length equals 17 residues. The CDR3 sequence is CASSTGTGVSGANVLTF. In DNA, the CDR3 is TGTGCCAGCTCTACCGGGACAGGGGTGTCCGGGGCCAACGTCCTGACTTTC.

The J gene is TRBJ1-1, the V gene TRBV10-1, with TRBD1 matching 7 bases. The CDR3 loop spans 13 amino acids. Losses at the gene ends were 2 bases for V and 8 bases for J; bases not matched to a gene: 5. Germline V gives CDR1 WNHNN, CDR2 SYGVQD (reference sequence). Written as DNA, the CDR3 is TGCGCCAGCAGTGAGGGAGACAGGGCCGAAGCTTTCTTT. Residues: CASSEGDRAEAFF.

The V gene is TRBV27, the J gene TRBJ2-7; 8 positions match TRBD1. Germline V CDR1 and CDR2: MNHEY, SMNVEV (reference sequence). Trimming at V came to 5 bases and at J to 0 bases, leaving 6 bases not matched to a gene. The CDR3 runs 15 residues. CDR3 sequence reads: CASSPGGTGSYEQYF. CDR3 coding DNA: TGTGCCAGCAGTCCTGGAGGGACAGGCTCCTACGAGCAGTACTTC.

Points on this clone: This sample also contains other DNA sequences that code for the same CDR3. V gene TRBV5-1 combines with J gene TRBJ2-7; D gene ambiguous. Germline V gene data show CDR1 as SGHRS and CDR2 as YFSETQ. V was cut by 0 bases and J by 3 bases, with 7 bases left in between. The length of the CDR3 is 13 residues. The CDR3 nucleotides read TGCGCCAGCAGCTTGGGGTACAACTACGAGCAGTACTTC. This translates into CASSLGYNYEQYF.

The genes are TRBV7-2 and TRBJ2-1; D assignment may be TRBD1 or TRBD2 (6 bases each). The CDR3 has 16 amino acids. With 2 bases removed from V and 4 bases from J, the gap between germline ends came to 15 bases. CDR1 is SGHTA, CDR2 FQGNSA, per germline. The CDR3 here is CASSLSSGGGYNEQFF. The CDR3 DNA is TGTGCCAGCAGCTTATCATCCGGAGGGGGGTACAATGAGCAGTTCTTC. Full variable domain (missing parts from reference TRBV7-2 and TRBJ2-1): GAGVSQSPSNKVTEKGKDVELRCDPISGHTALYWYRQSLGQGLEFLIYFQGNSAPDKSGLPSDRFSAERTGGSVSTLTIQRTQQEDSAVYLCASSLSSGGGYNEQFFGPGTRLTVL.

Regarding this clone: This may be a read error: a much more frequent sequence differs by one nucleotide. This chain uses TRBV7-2 with TRBJ1-1; no firm D call. The length of the CDR3 is 11 residues. CDR1 is SGHTA and CDR2 is FQGNSA in the germline V gene. The ends were cut back, 1 base at V and 4 bases at J, with 1 base in the middle. The CDR3 reads CASSLGTEAFF. The CDR3 coding sequence is TGTGCCAGCAGCTTAGGCACTGAAGCTTTCTTT. Filled out from reference TRBV7-2 and TRBJ1-1, the complete variable domain reads GAGVSQSPSNKVTEKGKDVELRCDPISGHTALYWYRQSLGQGLEFLIYFQGNSAPDKSGLPSDRFSAERTGGSVSTLTIQRTQQEDSAVYLCASSLGTEAFFGQGTRLTVV.

The chain combines TRBV7-9 with TRBJ1-6; unclear D gene. Germline lookup yields CDR1 SEHNR and CDR2 FQNEAQ (reference sequence). V dropped 6 bases and J dropped 6 bases, with 6 bases sitting between them. This CDR3 spans 12 amino acids. In DNA form, the CDR3 reads TGTGCCAGCAGTACGGGTAATTCACCCCTCCACTTT. The encoded protein is CASSTGNSPLHF.

V gene TRBV19 combines with J gene TRBJ1-2, with 7 bases lining up with TRBD1. The CDR3 covers 14 residues. Germline values: CDR1 LNHDA, CDR2 SQIVND (reference sequence). The trim removed 5 bases at V and 0 bases at J, leaving 3 bases unmatched. The CDR3 protein is CASSPDRSNYGYTF. CDR3 in DNA: TGTGCCAGTAGTCCGGACAGGTCTAACTATGGCTACACCTTC.

This clone occurred a few times. The J gene is TRBJ2-7, the V gene TRBV19, with D tentatively TRBD2 (6 bases). The CDR3 sequence is 15 residues long. Germline V CDR1 and CDR2: LNHDA, SQIVND (reference sequence). V lost 4 bases to trimming and J lost 2 bases, with 15 bases between them. CDR3 bases: TGTGCCAGTAGTACATCCATGGGGGGAGCCTACGAGCAGTACTTC. Its protein is CASSTSMGGAYEQYF.

The chain uses TRBV12-5 and TRBJ2-3; 7 bases map to TRBD1. V shed 0 bases and J 6 bases; nucleotides not matched to a gene: 9. The CDR3 contains 16 residues. In germline, CDR1 is LGHNT, CDR2 FRNRAP. CDR3 DNA sequence: TGTGCTAGTGGTTTGGTAGTGACAGGGCTGCCTGATACGCAGTATTTT. Protein product: CASGLVVTGLPDTQYF.

The chain combines TRBV11-2 with TRBJ2-5; D unresolved. The CDR3 is made up of 15 amino acids. Germline V CDR1 and CDR2: SGHAT, FQNNGV. Deletions cut 5 bases from V and 3 bases from J, with 16 bases between. CDR3 amino acids: CASSPSAVAKETQYF. Here the CDR3 DNA reads TGTGCCAGCAGCCCCTCCGCGGTCGCTAAAGAGACCCAGTACTTC. The variable domain in full, with the rest retrieved from reference TRBV11-2 and TRBJ2-5, is EAGVAQSPRYKIIEKRQSVAFWCNPISGHATLYWYQQILGQGPKLLIQFQNNGVVDDSQLPKDRFSAERLKGVDSTLKIQPAKLEDSAVYLCASSPSAVAKETQYFGPGTRLLVL.

The rearrangement joins TRBV11-2 to TRBJ2-7, with 12 nucleotides matching TRBD2. Germline V gene sequence: CDR1 SGHAT, CDR2 FQNNGV. The ends lost 6 bases at V and 0 bases at J; junction bases unmatched: 9. There are 17 residues in the CDR3. CDR3 sequence reads: CASSQKRLAGVSYEQYF. The CDR3 region has the DNA TGTGCCAGCAGTCAAAAACGACTAGCGGGGGTCTCCTACGAGCAGTACTTC.

This clone is a singleton in its sample. The V call is TRBV19, the J call TRBJ1-5; the D is unclear. The ends were cut back, 7 bases at V and 6 bases at J, with 19 bases in the middle. The CDR3 covers 15 residues. The germline V gene encodes CDR1 LNHDA and CDR2 SQIVND (reference sequence). For the CDR3, the DNA is TGTGCCAGTACCCCGGGTATAAGGGAACCTCAGCCCCAGCATTTT. Its translation is CASTPGIREPQPQHF.